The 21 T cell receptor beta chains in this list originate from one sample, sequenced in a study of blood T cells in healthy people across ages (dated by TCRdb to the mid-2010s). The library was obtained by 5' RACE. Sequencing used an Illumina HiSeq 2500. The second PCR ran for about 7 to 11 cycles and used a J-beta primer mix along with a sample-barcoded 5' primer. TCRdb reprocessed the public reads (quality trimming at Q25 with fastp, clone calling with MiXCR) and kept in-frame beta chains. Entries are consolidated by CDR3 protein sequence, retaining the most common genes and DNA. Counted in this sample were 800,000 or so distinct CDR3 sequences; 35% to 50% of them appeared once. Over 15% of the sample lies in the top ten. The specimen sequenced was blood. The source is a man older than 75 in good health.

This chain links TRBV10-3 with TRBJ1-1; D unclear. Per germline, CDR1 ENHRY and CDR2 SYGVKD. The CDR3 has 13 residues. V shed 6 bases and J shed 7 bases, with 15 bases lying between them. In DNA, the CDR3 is TGTGCCATCAGCCTTGGGCAGGAGATTGAAGCTTTCTTT. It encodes CAISLGQEIEAFF.

The CDR3 nucleotides are TGTGCCAGCAGGGGGACTAGCGGAAACACCGGGGAGCTGTTTTTT. Translation: CASRGTSGNTGELFF. The rearrangement uses TRBV12-3 or TRBV12-4 and TRBJ2-2, with TRBD2 matching over 11 bases. The CDR3 is 15 residues long. V trimming: 6 bases; J trimming: 2 bases; junction bases outside the gene matches: 2.

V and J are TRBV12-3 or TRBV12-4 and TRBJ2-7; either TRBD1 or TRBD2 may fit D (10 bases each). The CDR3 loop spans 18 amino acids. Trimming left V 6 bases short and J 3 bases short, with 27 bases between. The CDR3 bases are TGTGCCAGCAGCAGGGACAGGGGAGCTAGCGGGAGTCACTACGAGCAGTACTTC. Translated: CASSRDRGASGSHYEQYF.

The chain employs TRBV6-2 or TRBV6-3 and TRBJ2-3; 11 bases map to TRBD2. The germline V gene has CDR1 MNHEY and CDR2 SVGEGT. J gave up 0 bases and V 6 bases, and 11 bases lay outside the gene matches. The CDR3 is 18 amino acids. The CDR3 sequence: CASSRPGLAAYSTDTQYF. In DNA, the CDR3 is TGTGCCAGCAGCCGACCGGGACTAGCGGCATATAGCACAGATACGCAGTATTTT.

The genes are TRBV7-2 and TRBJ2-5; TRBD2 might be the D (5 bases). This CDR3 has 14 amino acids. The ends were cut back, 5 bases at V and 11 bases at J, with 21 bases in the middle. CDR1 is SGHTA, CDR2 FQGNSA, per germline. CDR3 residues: CASSPIPAAGEQYF. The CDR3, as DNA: TGTGCCAGCAGCCCCATCCCCGCTGCCGGGGAGCAGTACTTC. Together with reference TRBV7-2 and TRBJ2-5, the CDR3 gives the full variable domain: GAGVSQSPSNKVTEKGKDVELRCDPISGHTALYWYRQSLGQGLEFLIYFQGNSAPDKSGLPSDRFSAERTGGSVSTLTIQRTQQEDSAVYLCASSPIPAAGEQYFGPGTRLLVL.

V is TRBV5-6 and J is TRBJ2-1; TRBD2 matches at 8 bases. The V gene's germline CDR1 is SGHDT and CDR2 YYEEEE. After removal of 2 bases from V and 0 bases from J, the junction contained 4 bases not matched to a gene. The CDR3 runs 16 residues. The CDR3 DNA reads TGTGCCAGCAGCTTCGGGGGGGGAAACTCCTACAATGAGCAGTTCTTC. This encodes CASSFGGGNSYNEQFF.

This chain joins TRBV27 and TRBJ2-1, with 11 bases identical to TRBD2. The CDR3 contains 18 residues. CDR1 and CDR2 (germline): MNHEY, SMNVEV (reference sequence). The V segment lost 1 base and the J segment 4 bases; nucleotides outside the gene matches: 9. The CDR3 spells CASSLYSVTSGDYNEQFF. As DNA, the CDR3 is TGTGCCAGCAGTTTATATTCCGTGACTAGCGGGGATTACAATGAGCAGTTCTTC.

The CDR3 DNA sequence: TGTGCCAGCAGATTGGGACAGAAACTCTATAATTCACCCCTCCACTTT. It yields the protein CASRLGQKLYNSPLHF. This chain connects TRBV28 to TRBJ1-6, with 7 bases that match TRBD1. The CDR3 has 16 residues. Trimming took 6 bases from V and 3 from J; bases not matched to a gene: 8. Germline CDR1 and CDR2: MDHEN and SYDVKM.

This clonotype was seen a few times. The CDR3 DNA reads as TGCAGTGCCGGACTAGCGACACAAGAGACCCAGTACTTC. The encoded protein is CSAGLATQETQYF. V is TRBV20-1 and J is TRBJ2-5, with TRBD2 matching over 9 bases. V was clipped by 6 bases and J by 2 bases; unmatched bases: 4. The CDR3 covers 13 residues. Germline loops: CDR1 DFQATT, CDR2 SNEGSKA (reference sequence).

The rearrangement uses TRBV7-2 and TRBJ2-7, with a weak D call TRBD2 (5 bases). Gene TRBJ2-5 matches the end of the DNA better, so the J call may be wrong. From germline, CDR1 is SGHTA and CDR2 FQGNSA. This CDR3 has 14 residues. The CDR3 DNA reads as TGTGCCAGCAGCTTATCCCTAGCCTCCGAGACCCAGTACTTC. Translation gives CASSLSLASETQYF.

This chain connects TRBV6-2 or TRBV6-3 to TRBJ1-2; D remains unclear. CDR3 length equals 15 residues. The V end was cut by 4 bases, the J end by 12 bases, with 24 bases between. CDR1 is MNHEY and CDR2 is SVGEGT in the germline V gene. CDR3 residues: CASSFDAAGNYSNTF. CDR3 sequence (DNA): TGTGCCAGCAGTTTCGACGCGGCGGGTAACTATAGCAACACCTTC.

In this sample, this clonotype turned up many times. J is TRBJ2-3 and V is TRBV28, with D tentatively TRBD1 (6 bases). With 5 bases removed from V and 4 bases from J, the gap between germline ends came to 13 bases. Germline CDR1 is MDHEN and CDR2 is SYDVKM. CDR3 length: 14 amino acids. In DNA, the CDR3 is TGTGCCAGCAGTCTTAGTCAGGGGCCAGATACGCAGTATTTT. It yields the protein CASSLSQGPDTQYF.

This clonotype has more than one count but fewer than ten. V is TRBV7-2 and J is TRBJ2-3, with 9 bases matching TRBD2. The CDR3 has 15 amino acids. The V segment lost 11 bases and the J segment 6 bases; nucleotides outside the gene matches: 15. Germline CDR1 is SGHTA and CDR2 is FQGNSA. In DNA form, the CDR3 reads TGTGCCGGCACCCCCCTGGCGGGAGGGGGGGATACGCAGTATTTT. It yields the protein CAGTPLAGGGDTQYF.

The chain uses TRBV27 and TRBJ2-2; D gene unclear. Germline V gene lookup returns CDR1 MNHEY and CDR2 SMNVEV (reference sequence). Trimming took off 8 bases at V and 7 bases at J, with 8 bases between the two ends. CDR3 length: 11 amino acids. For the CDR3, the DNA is TGTGCCAGCGAAGGAAACGGGGAGCTGTTTTTT. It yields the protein CASEGNGELFF.

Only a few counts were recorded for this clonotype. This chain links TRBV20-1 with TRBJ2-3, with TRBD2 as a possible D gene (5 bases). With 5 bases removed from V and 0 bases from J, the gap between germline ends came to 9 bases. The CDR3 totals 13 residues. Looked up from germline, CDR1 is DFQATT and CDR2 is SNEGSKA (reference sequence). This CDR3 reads CSAPGESTDTQYF. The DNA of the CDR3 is TGCAGTGCTCCCGGGGAGAGCACAGATACGCAGTATTTT.

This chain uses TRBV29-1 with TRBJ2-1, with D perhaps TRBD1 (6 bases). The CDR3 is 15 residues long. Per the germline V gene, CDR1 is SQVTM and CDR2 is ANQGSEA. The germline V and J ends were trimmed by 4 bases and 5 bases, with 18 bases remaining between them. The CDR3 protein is CSVGGLQGANNEQFF. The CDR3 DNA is TGCAGCGTTGGGGGGCTACAGGGAGCAAACAATGAGCAGTTCTTC.

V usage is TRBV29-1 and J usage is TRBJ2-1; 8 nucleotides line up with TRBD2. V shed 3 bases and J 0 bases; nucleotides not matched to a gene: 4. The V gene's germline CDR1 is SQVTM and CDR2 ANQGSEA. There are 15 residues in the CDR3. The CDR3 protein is CSVDVAGSSYNEQFF. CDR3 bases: TGCAGCGTTGATGTAGCGGGGAGCTCCTACAATGAGCAGTTCTTC.

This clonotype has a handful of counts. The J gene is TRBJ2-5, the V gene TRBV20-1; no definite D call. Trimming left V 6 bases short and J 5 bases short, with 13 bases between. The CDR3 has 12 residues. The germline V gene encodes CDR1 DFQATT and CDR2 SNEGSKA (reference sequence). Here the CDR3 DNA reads TGCAGTGCCATCCTCGGGCGGGAGACCCAGTACTTC. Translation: CSAILGRETQYF.

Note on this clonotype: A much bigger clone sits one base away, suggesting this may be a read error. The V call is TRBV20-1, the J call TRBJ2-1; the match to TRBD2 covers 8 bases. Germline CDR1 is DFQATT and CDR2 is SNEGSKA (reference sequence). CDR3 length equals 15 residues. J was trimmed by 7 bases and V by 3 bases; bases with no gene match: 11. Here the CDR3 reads CSARGGGRNANEQFF. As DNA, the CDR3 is TGCAGTGCTAGGGGGGGCGGGAGGAACGCTAATGAGCAGTTCTTC.

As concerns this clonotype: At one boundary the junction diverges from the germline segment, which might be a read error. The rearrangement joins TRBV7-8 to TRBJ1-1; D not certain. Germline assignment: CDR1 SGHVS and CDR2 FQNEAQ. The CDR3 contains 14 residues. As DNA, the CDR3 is TGTGCCGGCAGCTTTACAGTAATGAACACTGAAGCTTTCTTT. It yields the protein CAGSFTVMNTEAFF.

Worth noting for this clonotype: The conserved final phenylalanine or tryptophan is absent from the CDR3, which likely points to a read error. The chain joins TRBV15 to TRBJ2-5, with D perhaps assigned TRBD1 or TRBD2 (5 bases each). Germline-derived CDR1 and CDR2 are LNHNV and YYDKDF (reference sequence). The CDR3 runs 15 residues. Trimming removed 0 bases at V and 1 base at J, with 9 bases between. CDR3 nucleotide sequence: TGTGCCACCAGCAGAGATACCGGGACCCAAGAGACCCAGTACTTA. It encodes CATSRDTGTQETQYL.